These 18 T cell receptor beta chains were all obtained from the same sample, sequenced in a study of T cells after yellow fever vaccination (dated by TCRdb to the late 2010s). Library preparation employed 5' RACE. The reads were generated on an Illumina HiSeq 2500. Through fastp at Q25 and MiXCR, TCRdb rebuilt clones from the public reads, retaining in-frame beta chains. Entries that share a CDR3 protein sequence are merged under the most common genes and DNA. In all, the sample holds about 230,000 distinct CDR3 sequences, and approximately 6.8% of those were seen once. The top ten clonotypes cover 1.1% of the sample. In light of the paper, this sample's treatment or condition label describes: live attenuated yellow fever vaccine strain. The material was CD4+ T cells sorted from PBMCs, obtained on the day of the yellow fever booster vaccination. The receptors shown here come from a man aged 25-45 years who received the YFV17D yellow fever vaccine.

The chain couples TRBV3-1 to TRBJ2-7, with D possibly being TRBD2 (6 bases). Deletions cut 4 bases from V and 2 bases from J, with 15 bases between. Germline CDR1 LGHDT, CDR2 YNNKEL (reference sequence). The CDR3 totals 15 residues. The CDR3 DNA sequence: TGTGCCAGCAGCCCTTACCGGGACTTCCCCTACGAGCAGTACTTC. This encodes CASSPYRDFPYEQYF.

The chain carries TRBV6-1 and TRBJ2-7, with 8 nucleotides matching TRBD2. V lost 4 bases to trimming and J lost 12 bases; unmatched junction nucleotides: 11. Germline V gene sequence: CDR1 MNHNS, CDR2 SASEGT. This CDR3 is built from 13 residues. CDR3 in amino acids: CASSVVAERELYF. The CDR3 nucleotides read TGTGCCAGCAGTGTTGTGGCGGAGCGGGAGTTGTACTTC.

Many counts were recorded for this clonotype. This chain uses TRBV7-2 with TRBJ2-5; TRBD2 matches 10 bases. This CDR3 is 16 amino acids long. Germline lookup yields CDR1 SGHTA and CDR2 FQGNSA. Germline trimming cut 5 bases from V and 4 bases from J; bases unmatched to any gene: 10. In DNA, the CDR3 is TGTGCCAGCAGCCACTTACTCCTAGCGGGAGCAGAGACCCAGTACTTC. Translating gives CASSHLLLAGAETQYF.

About this clonotype itself: This may arise from a read error, as a much more abundant clone is one base away. The CDR3 here is CSASLGEAEKLFF. CDR3 sequence (DNA): TGCAGTGCTAGTCTTGGAGAGGCAGAAAAACTGTTTTTT. The chain uses TRBV20-1 and TRBJ1-4; D gene unclear. The germline CDR1 and CDR2 sequences are DFQATT and SNEGSKA (reference sequence). V lost 3 bases and J 8 bases, leaving 13 bases between the germline ends. CDR3 size: 13 residues.

This clonotype was detected ten times or more. J is TRBJ1-1 and V is TRBV5-1; D gene ambiguous. Germline values: CDR1 SGHRS, CDR2 YFSETQ. Trimming shortened V by 1 base and J by 6 bases, and 13 bases separated the two germline ends. The CDR3 loop spans 14 amino acids. The CDR3, as DNA: TGCGCCAGCAGCTTGACTACCCTTACACCTGAAGCTTTCTTT. This sequence encodes CASSLTTLTPEAFF.

This clonotype was seen a single time. This sequence joins TRBV27 and TRBJ2-3; TRBD2 aligns across 14 bases. This CDR3 has 16 residues. Per the germline V gene, CDR1 is MNHEY and CDR2 is SMNVEV (reference sequence). The ends lost 5 bases at V and 7 bases at J; junction bases unmatched: 8. The CDR3 coding sequence is TGTGCCAGCAGTCCCGGACTAGCGGGAGGTATGAATACGCAGTATTTT. This translates into CASSPGLAGGMNTQYF.

The chain joins TRBV7-9 to TRBJ2-1, with 7 nucleotides matching TRBD2. V was clipped by 7 bases and J by 8 bases; unmatched bases: 14. The CDR3 consists of 15 residues. From germline, CDR1 is SEHNR and CDR2 FQNEAQ (reference sequence). Here the CDR3 reads CASTPGRTYIDEQFF. In nucleotides, the CDR3 is TGTGCCAGCACGCCCGGGAGGACCTACATAGATGAGCAGTTCTTC.

This clonotype was seen at least ten times. V gene TRBV7-2 combines with J gene TRBJ2-7, with D unresolved. The ends were cut back, 5 bases at V and 0 bases at J, with 2 bases in the middle. The germline CDR1 and CDR2 sequences are SGHTA and FQGNSA. This CDR3 region has 11 residues. CDR3 sequence (DNA): TGTGCCAGCAGCGCCTCCTACGAGCAGTACTTC. Translating gives CASSASYEQYF.

This clonotype appeared many times. This rearrangement joins TRBV5-1 to TRBJ2-2, with 14 bases that match TRBD2. The trim removed 5 bases at V and 3 bases at J, leaving 9 bases unmatched. The CDR3 has 18 residues. Germline lookup yields CDR1 SGHRS and CDR2 YFSETQ. In DNA form, the CDR3 reads TGCGCCAGCAGAACATCCGGACTAGCGGGAGGATACACCGGGGAGCTGTTTTTT. Translated: CASRTSGLAGGYTGELFF.

In this sample, this clonotype turned up a few times. Here the CDR3 reads CASSVVELASSEQFF. The CDR3 DNA is TGTGCCAGCAGCGTAGTAGAGCTTGCTTCCTCTGAGCAGTTCTTC. V and J are TRBV9 and TRBJ2-1, with D unresolved. Trimming pared 0 bases from V and 9 bases from J, leaving 16 bases between. CDR3 size: 15 residues. Germline lookup yields CDR1 SGDLS and CDR2 YYNGEE. Full variable domain (rest looked up from reference TRBV9 and TRBJ2-1): DSGVTQTPKHLITATGQRVTLRCSPRSGDLSVYWYQQSLDQGLQFLIQYYNGEERAKGNILERFSAQQFPDLHSELNLSSLELGDSALYFCASSVVELASSEQFFGPGTRLTVL.

The V and J genes are TRBV5-1 and TRBJ2-7, with 7 bases matching TRBD1. This CDR3 is built from 15 residues. J lost 1 base, V lost 5 bases, and 9 bases had no gene match. Germline values: CDR1 SGHRS, CDR2 YFSETQ. The CDR3 nucleotides read TGCGCCAGCAGTGAGGCGACAGGGCGATCCTACGAGCAGTACTTC. Translating it yields CASSEATGRSYEQYF. Using reference TRBV5-1 and TRBJ2-7 for the parts outside the CDR3, the full variable domain is KAGVTQTPRYLIKTRGQQVTLSCSPISGHRSVSWYQQTPGQGLQFLFEYFSETQRNKGNFPGRFSGRQFSNSRSEMNVSTLELGDSALYLCASSEATGRSYEQYFGPGTRLTVT.

This clonotype was seen a handful of times. This CDR3 reads CSARKSSGYSYEQYF. For the CDR3, the DNA is TGCAGTGCTAGAAAGTCTAGCGGGTACTCCTACGAGCAGTACTTC. The chain carries TRBV20-1 and TRBJ2-7, with 8 bases fitting TRBD2. CDR1 DFQATT and CDR2 SNEGSKA come from the germline V gene (reference sequence). The CDR3 has 15 amino acids. The V segment lost 2 bases and the J segment 0 bases; nucleotides outside the gene matches: 6.

This chain uses TRBV5-1 with TRBJ2-1, with 7 nucleotides matching TRBD2. The germline CDR1 and CDR2 sequences are SGHRS and YFSETQ. The CDR3 consists of 15 residues. V was clipped by 3 bases and J by 1 base; unmatched bases: 4. The CDR3 loop reads CASSSNGGSYNEQFF. The CDR3 bases are TGCGCCAGCAGCTCTAACGGGGGGTCCTACAATGAGCAGTTCTTC.

The genes are TRBV11-2 and TRBJ2-1; 12 positions agree with TRBD2. Unmatched junction bases numbered 17, after V lost 7 bases and J lost 7 bases. The CDR3 loop spans 18 amino acids. Germline V gene lookup returns CDR1 SGHAT and CDR2 FQNNGV. This CDR3 reads CASTLTSGTSGLRNEQFF. The CDR3 coding sequence is TGTGCCAGCACCCTAACTTCGGGGACTAGCGGGCTAAGGAATGAGCAGTTCTTC.

The table lists this clonotype with many counts. The rearrangement uses TRBV5-1 and TRBJ2-2, with no clear D. Trimming left V 6 bases short and J 6 bases short, with 9 bases between. Germline loops: CDR1 SGHRS, CDR2 YFSETQ. The CDR3 extends over 12 amino acids. The CDR3 nucleotides are TGCGCCAGCAAACCTAGGGCCGGGGAGCTGTTTTTT. Protein: CASKPRAGELFF. Based on the CDR3 plus reference TRBV5-1 and TRBJ2-2, the full variable domain is KAGVTQTPRYLIKTRGQQVTLSCSPISGHRSVSWYQQTPGQGLQFLFEYFSETQRNKGNFPGRFSGRQFSNSRSEMNVSTLELGDSALYLCASKPRAGELFFGEGSRLTVL.

In this sample, this clonotype turned up a few times. The chain carries TRBV7-2 and TRBJ2-7; D not resolved. CDR1 SGHTA and CDR2 FQGNSA come from the germline V gene. The CDR3 has 15 amino acids. Trimming took off 6 bases at V and 2 bases at J, with 17 bases between the two ends. The CDR3 protein is CASSHPPSGTYEQYF. Written as DNA, the CDR3 is TGTGCCAGCAGTCACCCACCGTCCGGCACCTACGAGCAGTACTTC.

In this sample, this clonotype turned up many times. The chain has TRBV20-1 and TRBJ2-7; 10 nucleotides align to TRBD2. V shed 3 bases and J 2 bases; nucleotides not matched to a gene: 4. The CDR3 is 14 amino acids. Germline CDR1 is DFQATT and CDR2 is SNEGSKA (reference sequence). The CDR3 DNA reads TGCAGTGCTAGGGGACTAGCGACCCCCTACGAGCAGTACTTC. Translated, it gives CSARGLATPYEQYF.

Concerning this clonotype: A read error may produce the germline difference seen at one junction end. This rearrangement joins TRBV20-1 to TRBJ2-2; 11 positions agree with TRBD2. There are 17 residues in the CDR3. Germline V gives CDR1 DFQATT, CDR2 SNEGSKA (reference sequence). The CDR3 protein is CCARVVLAGVSTGELFF. The CDR3, as DNA: TGCTGTGCTAGAGTGGTACTAGCGGGAGTGAGCACCGGGGAGCTGTTTTTT.